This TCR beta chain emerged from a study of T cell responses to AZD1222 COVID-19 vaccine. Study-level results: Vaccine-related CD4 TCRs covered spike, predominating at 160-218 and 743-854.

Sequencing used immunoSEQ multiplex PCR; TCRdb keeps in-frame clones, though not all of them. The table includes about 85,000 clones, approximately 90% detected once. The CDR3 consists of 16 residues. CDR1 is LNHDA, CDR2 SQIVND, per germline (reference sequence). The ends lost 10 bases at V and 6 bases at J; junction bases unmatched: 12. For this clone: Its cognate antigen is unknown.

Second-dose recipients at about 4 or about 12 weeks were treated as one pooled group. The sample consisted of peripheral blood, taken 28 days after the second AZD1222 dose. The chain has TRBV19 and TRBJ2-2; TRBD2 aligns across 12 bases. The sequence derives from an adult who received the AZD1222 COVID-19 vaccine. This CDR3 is CATQTFRLAGAGELFF. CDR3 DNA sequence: TGTGCCACCCAAACATTCCGACTAGCGGGAGCCGGGGAGCTGTTTTTT.